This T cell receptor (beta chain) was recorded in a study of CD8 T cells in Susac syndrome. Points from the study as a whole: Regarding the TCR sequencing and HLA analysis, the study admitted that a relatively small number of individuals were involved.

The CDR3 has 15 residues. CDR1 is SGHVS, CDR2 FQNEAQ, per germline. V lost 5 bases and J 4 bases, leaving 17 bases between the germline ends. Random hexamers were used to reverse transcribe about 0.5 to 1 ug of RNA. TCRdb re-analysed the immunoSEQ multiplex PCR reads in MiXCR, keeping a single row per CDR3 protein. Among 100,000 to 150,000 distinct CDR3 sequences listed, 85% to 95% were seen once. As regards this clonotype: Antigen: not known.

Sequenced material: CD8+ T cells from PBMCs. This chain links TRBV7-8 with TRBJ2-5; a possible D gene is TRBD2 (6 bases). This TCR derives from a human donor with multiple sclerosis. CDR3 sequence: CASSLSSGGGETQYF. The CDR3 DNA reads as TGTGCCAGCAGCCTCTCGTCCGGGGGAGGAGAGACCCAGTACTTC.